This T cell receptor (beta chain) was profiled in a study of blood T cell repertoires in COVID-19. Study context: There were acute and convalescent COVID-19 samples, and they came from the United States, Italy and Spain. Sources were T cells, B-cell-depleted T cells, or PBMCs; the material itself was cDNA or gDNA.

As handled by the study authors: Amplified reference gene primers provided the basis for estimating nucleated cell counts. The protocol was immunoSEQ multiplex PCR, while the TCRdb copy is restricted to in-frame clones and leaves out a portion. V and J calls and clone size follow that table, whereas D and trimming were derived from the DNA. The data hold over 130,000 clones, with 85% to 90% observed a single time. The junction had 19 bases not matched to a gene; V was cut back by 3 bases and J by 5 bases. Germline CDR1 is SGHRS and CDR2 is YFSETQ. The CDR3 is 19 amino acids. The rearrangement uses TRBV5-1 and TRBJ1-1, with TRBD1 identical over 10 bases. The TCR originated in a woman aged 80 or older with acute or convalescent COVID-19. What was sequenced was peripheral blood. CDR3 DNA: TGCGCCAGCAGCTCCCGTCGGACAGGGGGAGTTATAATAGGGACTGAAGCTTTCTTT. As protein: CASSSRRTGGVIIGTEAFF.